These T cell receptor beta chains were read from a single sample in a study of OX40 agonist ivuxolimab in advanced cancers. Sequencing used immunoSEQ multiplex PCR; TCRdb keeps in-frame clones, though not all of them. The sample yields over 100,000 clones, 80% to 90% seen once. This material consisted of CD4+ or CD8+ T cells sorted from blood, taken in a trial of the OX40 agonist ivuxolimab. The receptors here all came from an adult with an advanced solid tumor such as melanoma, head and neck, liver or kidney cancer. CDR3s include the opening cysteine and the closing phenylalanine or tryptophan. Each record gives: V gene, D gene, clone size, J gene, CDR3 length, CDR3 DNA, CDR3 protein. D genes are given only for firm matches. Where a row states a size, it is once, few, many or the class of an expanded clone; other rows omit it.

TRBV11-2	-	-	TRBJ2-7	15	TGTGCCAGCAGCGTCCTGACAGGGAGGCCCTACGAGCAGTACTTC	CASSVLTGRPYEQYF
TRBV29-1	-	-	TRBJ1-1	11	TGCAGCGTTGGGGCCCAGACTGAAGCTTTCTTT	CSVGAQTEAFF
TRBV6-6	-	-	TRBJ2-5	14	TGTGCCAGCAGCCCCGGGCCGGAGGTCGGGACCCAGTACTTC	CASSPGPEVGTQYF
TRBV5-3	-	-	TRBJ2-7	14	TGTGCCAGAAGCTTGCAGGACGGACTCTACGAGCAGTACTTC	CARSLQDGLYEQYF
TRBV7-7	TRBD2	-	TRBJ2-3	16	TGTGCTAGCAGCTTCGGTAGCGGGGGTTCAGCAGATACGCAGTATTTT	CASSFGSGGSADTQYF
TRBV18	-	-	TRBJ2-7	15	TGTGCCAGCTCACCTAGACCCCCCGTTAGTGCCGAGCAGTACTTC	CASSPRPPVSAEQYF
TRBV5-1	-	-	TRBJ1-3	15	TGCGCCAGCAGCTTGGCCACCGGGGGTGGAAACACCATATATTTT	CASSLATGGGNTIYF
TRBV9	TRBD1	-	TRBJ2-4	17	TGTGCCAGCAGCCCCGGAAATACAGGGGTGGCCAAAAACATTCAGTACTTC	CASSPGNTGVAKNIQYF
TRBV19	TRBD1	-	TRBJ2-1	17	TGTGCCAGTATAGGCCCCCCTGGACAGGGGGCGCACAATGAGCAGTTCTTC	CASIGPPGQGAHNEQFF
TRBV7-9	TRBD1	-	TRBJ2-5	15	TGTGCCAGCAGCATATCCGGACAGGGCCGAGAGACCCAGTACTTC	CASSISGQGRETQYF
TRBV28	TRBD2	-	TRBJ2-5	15	TGTGCCAGCAGTTCATCTTCCAGCGGGGGAGAGACCCAGTACTTC	CASSSSSSGGETQYF
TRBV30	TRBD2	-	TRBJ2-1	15	TGTGCCTGGAGTCCGCGGGGGGCCAGATTTAATGAGCAGTTCTTC	CAWSPRGARFNEQFF
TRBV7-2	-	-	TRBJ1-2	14	TGTGCCAGCAGCTTAAGGGACCCCGCCTGGGGCTACACCTTC	CASSLRDPAWGYTF
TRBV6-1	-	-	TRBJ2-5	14	TGTGCCAGCAGTGAATCTAAAGGCTTTGGGACCCAGTACTTC	CASSESKGFGTQYF
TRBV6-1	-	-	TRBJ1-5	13	TGTGCCAGCAGTGAAGACAGCCATCGGGCCCAGCATTTT	CASSEDSHRAQHF
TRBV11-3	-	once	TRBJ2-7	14	TGTGCCAGCAGCTTAGCCGGGACAACTTACGAGCAGTACTTC	CASSLAGTTYEQYF